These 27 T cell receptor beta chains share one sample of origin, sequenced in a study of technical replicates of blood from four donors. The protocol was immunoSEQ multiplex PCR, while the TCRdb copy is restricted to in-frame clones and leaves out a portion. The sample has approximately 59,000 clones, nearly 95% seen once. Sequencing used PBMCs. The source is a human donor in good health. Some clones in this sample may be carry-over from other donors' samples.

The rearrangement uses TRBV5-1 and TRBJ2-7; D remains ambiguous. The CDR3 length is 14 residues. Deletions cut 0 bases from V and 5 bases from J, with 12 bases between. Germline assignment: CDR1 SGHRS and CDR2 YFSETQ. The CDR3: CASSLVIGSNEQYF. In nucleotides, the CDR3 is TGCGCCAGCAGCTTGGTGATCGGTTCCAACGAGCAGTACTTC.

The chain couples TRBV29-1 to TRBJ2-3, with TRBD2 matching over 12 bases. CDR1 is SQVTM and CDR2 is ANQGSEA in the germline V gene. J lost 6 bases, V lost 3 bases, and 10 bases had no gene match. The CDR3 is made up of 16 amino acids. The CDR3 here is CSVETSGGRGGDTQYF. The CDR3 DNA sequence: TGCAGCGTTGAGACTAGCGGGGGTCGGGGCGGGGATACGCAGTATTTT.

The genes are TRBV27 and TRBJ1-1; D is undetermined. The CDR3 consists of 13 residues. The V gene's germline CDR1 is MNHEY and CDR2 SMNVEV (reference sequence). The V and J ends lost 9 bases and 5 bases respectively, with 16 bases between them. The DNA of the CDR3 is TGTGCCAGTCGGGATGAAGGGCAGACTGAAGCTTTCTTT. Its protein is CASRDEGQTEAFF.

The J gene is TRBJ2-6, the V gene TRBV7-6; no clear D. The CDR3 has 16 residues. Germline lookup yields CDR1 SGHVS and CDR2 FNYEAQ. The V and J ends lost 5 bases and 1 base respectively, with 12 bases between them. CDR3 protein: CASSPQATSGANVLTF. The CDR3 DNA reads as TGTGCCAGCAGCCCCCAAGCGACGTCTGGGGCCAACGTCCTGACTTTC.

The CDR3: CASSVTDSYEQYF. The CDR3 DNA is TGTGCCAGCAGCGTGACAGACTCCTACGAGCAGTACTTC. The chain carries TRBV9 and TRBJ2-7; D is possibly TRBD1 (5 bases). The CDR3 spans 13 residues. Trimming shortened V by 2 bases and J by 0 bases, and 6 bases separated the two germline ends. CDR1 SGDLS and CDR2 YYNGEE come from the germline V gene.

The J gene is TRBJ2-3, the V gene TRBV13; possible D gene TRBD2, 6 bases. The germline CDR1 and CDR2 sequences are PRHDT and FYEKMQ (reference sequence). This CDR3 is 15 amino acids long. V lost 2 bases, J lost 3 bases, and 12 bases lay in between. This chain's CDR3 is CASSLKGSGTDTQYF. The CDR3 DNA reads TGTGCCAGCAGCTTAAAGGGTAGCGGTACAGATACGCAGTATTTT.

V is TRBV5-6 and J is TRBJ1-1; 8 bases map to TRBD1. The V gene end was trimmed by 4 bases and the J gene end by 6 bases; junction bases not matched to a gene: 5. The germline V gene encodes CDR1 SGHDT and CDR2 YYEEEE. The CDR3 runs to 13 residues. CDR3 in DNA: TGTGCCAGCAGCCGGACAGGGATCCCTGAAGCTTTCTTT. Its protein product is CASSRTGIPEAFF. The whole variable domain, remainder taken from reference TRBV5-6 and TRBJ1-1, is DAGVTQSPTHLIKTRGQQVTLRCSPKSGHDTVSWYQQALGQGPQFIFQYYEEEERQRGNFPDRFSGHQFPNYSSELNVNALLLGDSALYLCASSRTGIPEAFFGQGTRLTVV.

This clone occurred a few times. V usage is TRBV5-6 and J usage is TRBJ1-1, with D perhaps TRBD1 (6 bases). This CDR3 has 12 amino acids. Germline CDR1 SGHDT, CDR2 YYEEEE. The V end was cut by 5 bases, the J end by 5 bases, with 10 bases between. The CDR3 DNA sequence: TGTGCCAGCAGTTACGGACAGACTGAAGCTTTCTTT. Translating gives CASSYGQTEAFF.

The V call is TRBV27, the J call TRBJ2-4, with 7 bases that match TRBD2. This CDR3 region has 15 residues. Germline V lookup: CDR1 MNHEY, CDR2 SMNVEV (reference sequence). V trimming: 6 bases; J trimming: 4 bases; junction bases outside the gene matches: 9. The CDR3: CASRPPSSGKNIQYF. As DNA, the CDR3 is TGTGCCAGCAGACCCCCGTCTAGCGGAAAAAACATTCAGTACTTC.

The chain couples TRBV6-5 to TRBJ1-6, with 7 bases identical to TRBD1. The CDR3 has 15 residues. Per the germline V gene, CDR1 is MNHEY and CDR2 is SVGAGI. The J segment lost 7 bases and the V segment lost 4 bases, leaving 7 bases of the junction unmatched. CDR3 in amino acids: CASSWGQPSNSPLHF. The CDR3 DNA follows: TGTGCCAGCAGTTGGGGACAGCCTTCAAATTCACCCCTCCACTTT.

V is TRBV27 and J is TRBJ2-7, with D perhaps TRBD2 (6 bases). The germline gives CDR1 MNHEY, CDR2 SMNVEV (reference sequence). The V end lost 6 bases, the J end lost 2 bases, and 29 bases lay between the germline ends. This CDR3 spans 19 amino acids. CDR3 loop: CASSETKPRDSRGAYEQYF. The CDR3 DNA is TGTGCCAGCAGCGAAACCAAGCCCCGGGACTCCCGAGGAGCCTACGAGCAGTACTTC.

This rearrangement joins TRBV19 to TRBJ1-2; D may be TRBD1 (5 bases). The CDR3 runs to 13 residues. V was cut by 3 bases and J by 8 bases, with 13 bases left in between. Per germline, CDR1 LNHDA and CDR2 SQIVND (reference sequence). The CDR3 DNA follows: TGTGCCAGTAGTATCGGGCAGGGCTGGGGCTACACCTTC. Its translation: CASSIGQGWGYTF.

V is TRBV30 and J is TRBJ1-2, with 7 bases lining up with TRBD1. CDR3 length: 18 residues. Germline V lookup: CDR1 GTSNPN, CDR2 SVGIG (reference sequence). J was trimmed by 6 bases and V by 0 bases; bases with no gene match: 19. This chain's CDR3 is CAWSVPAGQYLPMDGYTF. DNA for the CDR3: TGTGCCTGGAGTGTACCCGCGGGACAGTACCTACCTATGGATGGCTACACCTTC.

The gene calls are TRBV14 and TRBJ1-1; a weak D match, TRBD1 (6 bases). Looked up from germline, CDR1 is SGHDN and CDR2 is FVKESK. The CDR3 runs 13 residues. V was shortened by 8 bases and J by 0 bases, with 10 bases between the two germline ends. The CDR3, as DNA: TGTGCCAGCCGGGGGGCGATGAACACTGAAGCTTTCTTT. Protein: CASRGAMNTEAFF.

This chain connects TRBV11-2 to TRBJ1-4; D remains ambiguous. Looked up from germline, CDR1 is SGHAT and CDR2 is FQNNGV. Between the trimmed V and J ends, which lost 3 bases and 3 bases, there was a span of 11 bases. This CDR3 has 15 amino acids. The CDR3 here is CASSFERAPNEKLFF. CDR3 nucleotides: TGTGCCAGCAGCTTCGAGCGGGCGCCTAATGAAAAACTGTTTTTT.

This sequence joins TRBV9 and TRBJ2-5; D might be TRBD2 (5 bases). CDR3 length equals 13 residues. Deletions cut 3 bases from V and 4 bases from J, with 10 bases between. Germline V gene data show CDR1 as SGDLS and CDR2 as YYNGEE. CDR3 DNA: TGTGCCAGCAGCGGGACTGTGGGAGAGACCCAGTACTTC. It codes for CASSGTVGETQYF.

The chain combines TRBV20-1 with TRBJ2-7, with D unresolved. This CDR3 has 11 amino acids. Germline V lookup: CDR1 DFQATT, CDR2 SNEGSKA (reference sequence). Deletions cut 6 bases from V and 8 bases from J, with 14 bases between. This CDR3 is CSADTFGQQYF. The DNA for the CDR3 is TGCAGTGCCGACACCTTCGGCCAGCAGTACTTC.

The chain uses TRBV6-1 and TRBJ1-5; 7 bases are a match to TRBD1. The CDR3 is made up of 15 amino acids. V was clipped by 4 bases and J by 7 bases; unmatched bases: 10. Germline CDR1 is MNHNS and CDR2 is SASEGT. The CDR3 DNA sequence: TGTGCCAGCAGTGGGGGGAGACAAGGGGGCCAGCCCCAGCATTTT. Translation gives CASSGGRQGGQPQHF.

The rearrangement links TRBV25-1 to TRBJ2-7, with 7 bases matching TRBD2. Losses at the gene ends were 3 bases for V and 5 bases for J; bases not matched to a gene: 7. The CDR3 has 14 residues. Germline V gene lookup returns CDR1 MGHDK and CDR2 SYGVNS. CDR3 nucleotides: TGTGCCAGCAGTGACCCGACTAGCAACCACGAGCAGTACTTC. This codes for CASSDPTSNHEQYF.

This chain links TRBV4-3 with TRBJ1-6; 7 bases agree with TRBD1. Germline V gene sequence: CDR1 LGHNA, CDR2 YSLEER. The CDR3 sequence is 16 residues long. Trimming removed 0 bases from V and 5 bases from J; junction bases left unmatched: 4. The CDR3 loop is CASSQDRGQNNSPLHF. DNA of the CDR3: TGCGCCAGCAGCCAAGATCGGGGACAGAATAATTCACCCCTCCACTTT.

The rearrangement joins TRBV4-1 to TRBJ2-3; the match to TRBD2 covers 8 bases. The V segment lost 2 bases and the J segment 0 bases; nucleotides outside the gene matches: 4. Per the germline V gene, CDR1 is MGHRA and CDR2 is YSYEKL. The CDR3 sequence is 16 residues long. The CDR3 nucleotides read TGCGCCAGCAGCCAACTGCTAGCGGGCAGCACAGATACGCAGTATTTT. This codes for CASSQLLAGSTDTQYF.

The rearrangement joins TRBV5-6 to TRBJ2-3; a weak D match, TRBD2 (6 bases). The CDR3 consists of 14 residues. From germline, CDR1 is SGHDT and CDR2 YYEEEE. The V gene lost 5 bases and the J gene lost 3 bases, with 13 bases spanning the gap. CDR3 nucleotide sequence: TGTGCCAGCAGTAAGTGGGCGGGGACAGATACGCAGTATTTT. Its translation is CASSKWAGTDTQYF.

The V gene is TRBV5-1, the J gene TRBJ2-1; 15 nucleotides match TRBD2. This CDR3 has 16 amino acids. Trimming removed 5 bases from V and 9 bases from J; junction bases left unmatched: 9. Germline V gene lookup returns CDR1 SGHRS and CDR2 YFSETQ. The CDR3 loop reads CASSFGLAGGFSEQFF. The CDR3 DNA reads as TGCGCCAGCAGTTTCGGACTAGCGGGGGGGTTCAGTGAGCAGTTCTTC.

The CDR3, as DNA: TGTGCCAGTCGGGGGGGATGGTCGAACACCGGGGAGCTGTTTTTT. Its protein product is CASRGGWSNTGELFF. The chain uses TRBV19 and TRBJ2-2; 8 nucleotides match TRBD2. J lost 0 bases, V lost 8 bases, and 5 bases had no gene match. Germline V lookup: CDR1 LNHDA, CDR2 SQIVND (reference sequence). The CDR3 has 15 residues.

The CDR3 reads CASSDGQGFYGYTF. CDR3 nucleotides: TGTGCCAGCAGCGACGGACAGGGTTTTTATGGCTACACCTTC. The chain employs TRBV5-4 and TRBJ1-2; 8 bases agree with TRBD1. The germline V gene encodes CDR1 SGHNT and CDR2 YYREEE (reference sequence). The CDR3 runs to 14 residues. Losses at the gene ends were 4 bases for V and 5 bases for J; bases not matched to a gene: 7.

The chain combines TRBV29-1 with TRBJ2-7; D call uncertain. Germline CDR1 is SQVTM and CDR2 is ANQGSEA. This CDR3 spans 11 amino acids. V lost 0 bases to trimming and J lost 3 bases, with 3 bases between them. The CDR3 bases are TGCAGCGTTGAAGACAGCTACGAGCAGTACTTC. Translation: CSVEDSYEQYF.

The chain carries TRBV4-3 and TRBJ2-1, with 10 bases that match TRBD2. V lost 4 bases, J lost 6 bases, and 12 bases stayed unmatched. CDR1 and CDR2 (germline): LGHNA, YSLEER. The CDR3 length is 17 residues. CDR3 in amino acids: CASSPRPPAGGSNEQFF. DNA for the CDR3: TGCGCCAGCAGCCCCCGCCCGCCAGCGGGGGGGAGCAATGAGCAGTTCTTC.